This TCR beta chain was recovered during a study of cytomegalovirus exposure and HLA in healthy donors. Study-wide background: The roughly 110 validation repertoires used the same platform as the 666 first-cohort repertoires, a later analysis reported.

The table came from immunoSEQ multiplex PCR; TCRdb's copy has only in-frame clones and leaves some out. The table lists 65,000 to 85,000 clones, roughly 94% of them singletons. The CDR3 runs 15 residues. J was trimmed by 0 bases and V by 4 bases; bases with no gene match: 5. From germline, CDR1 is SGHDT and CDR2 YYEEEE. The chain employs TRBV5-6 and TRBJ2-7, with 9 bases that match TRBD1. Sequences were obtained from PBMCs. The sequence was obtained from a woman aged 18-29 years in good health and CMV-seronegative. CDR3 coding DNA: TGTGCCAGCAGCCCCGGGACAGGGAGCTCCTACGAGCAGTACTTC. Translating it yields CASSPGTGSSYEQYF.